Listed here are 2 T cell receptor beta chains from one sample, sequenced in a study of blood T cell repertoires in COVID-19. Sequencing used immunoSEQ multiplex PCR; TCRdb keeps in-frame clones, though not all of them. In the table there are some 93,000 clones, roughly 86% of which are singletons. Sequencing was done on a sample of peripheral blood. The receptors here all came from a man aged 45-60 years with acute or convalescent COVID-19.

The chain is built from TRBV28 and TRBJ2-2; 8 nucleotides line up with TRBD1. The CDR3 has 15 amino acids. The germline CDR1 and CDR2 sequences are MDHEN and SYDVKM. Losses at the gene ends were 4 bases for V and 6 bases for J; bases not matched to a gene: 7. The CDR3 sequence is CASSSRQGTAGELFF. CDR3 nucleotide sequence: TGTGCCAGCAGTTCTAGACAGGGGACCGCCGGGGAGCTGTTTTTT.

The V gene is TRBV18, the J gene TRBJ1-1; no clear D. CDR3 length: 15 residues. V lost 3 bases, J lost 1 base, and 12 bases lay in between. Germline V gene lookup returns CDR1 KGHSH and CDR2 LQKENI. The CDR3 nucleotides read TGTGCCAGCTCACCTAACCTGCCGGGGAACACTGAAGCTTTCTTT. It codes for CASSPNLPGNTEAFF.